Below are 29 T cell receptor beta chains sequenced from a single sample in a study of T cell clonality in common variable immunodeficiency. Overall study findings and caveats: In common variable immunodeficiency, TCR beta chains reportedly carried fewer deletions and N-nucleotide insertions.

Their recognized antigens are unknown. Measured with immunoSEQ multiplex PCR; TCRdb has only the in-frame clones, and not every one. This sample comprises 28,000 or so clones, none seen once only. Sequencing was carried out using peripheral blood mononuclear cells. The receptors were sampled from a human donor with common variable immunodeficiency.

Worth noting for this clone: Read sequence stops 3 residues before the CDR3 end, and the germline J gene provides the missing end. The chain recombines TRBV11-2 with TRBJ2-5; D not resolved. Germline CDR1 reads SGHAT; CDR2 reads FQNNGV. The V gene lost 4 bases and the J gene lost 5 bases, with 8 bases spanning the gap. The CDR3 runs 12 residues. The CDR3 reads CASSSNRETQYF. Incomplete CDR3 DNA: TGTGCCAGCAGCTCAAACCGGGAGACC. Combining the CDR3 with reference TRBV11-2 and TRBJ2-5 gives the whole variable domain EAGVAQSPRYKIIEKRQSVAFWCNPISGHATLYWYQQILGQGPKLLIQFQNNGVVDDSQLPKDRFSAERLKGVDSTLKIQPAKLEDSAVYLCASSSNRETQYFGPGTRLLVL.

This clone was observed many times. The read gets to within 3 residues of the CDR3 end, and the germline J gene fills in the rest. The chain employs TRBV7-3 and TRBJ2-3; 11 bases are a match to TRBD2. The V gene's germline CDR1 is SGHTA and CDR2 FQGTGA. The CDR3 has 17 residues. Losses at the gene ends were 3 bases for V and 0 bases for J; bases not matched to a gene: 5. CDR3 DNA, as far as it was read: TGTGCCAGCAGCTTTCTTAGCGGGGGGGCCAGCACAGATACG. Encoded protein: CASSFLSGGASTDT. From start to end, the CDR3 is CASSFLSGGASTDTQYF.

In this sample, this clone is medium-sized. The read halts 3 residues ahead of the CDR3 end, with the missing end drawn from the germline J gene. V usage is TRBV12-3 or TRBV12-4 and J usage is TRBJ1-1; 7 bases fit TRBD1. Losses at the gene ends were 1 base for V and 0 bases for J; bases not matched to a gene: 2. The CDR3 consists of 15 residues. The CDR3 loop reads CASSLGGQLNTEAFF. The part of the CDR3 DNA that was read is TGTGCCAGCAGTTTAGGGGGACAGTTGAACACTGAA.

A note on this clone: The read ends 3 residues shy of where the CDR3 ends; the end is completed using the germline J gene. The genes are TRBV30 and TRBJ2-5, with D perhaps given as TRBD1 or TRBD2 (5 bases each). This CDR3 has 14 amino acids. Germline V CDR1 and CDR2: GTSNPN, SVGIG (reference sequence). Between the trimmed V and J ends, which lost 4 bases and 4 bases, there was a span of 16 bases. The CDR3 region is CAWNIKRGAETQYF. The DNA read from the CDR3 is TGTGCCTGGAATATTAAGAGGGGCGCAGAGACC.

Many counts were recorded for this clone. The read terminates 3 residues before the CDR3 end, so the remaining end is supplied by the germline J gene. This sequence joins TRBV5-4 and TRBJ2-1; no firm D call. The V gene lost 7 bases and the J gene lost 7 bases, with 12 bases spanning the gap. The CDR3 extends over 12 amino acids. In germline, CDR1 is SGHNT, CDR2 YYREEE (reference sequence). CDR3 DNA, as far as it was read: TGTGCCAGCGGAATGGCGCGGAATGAG. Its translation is CASGMARNE. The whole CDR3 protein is CASGMARNEQFF.

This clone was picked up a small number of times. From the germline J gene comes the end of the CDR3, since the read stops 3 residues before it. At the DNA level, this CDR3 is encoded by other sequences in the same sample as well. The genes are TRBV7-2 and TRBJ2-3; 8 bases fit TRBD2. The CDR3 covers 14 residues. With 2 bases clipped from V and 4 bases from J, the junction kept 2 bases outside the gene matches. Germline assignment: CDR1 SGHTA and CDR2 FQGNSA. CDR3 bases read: TGTGCCAGCAGCTTACGGGGGGGCCCAGATACG. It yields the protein CASSLRGGPDT. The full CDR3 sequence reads CASSLRGGPDTQYF. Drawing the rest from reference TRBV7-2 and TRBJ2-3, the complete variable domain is GAGVSQSPSNKVTEKGKDVELRCDPISGHTALYWYRQSLGQGLEFLIYFQGNSAPDKSGLPSDRFSAERTGGSVSTLTIQRTQQEDSAVYLCASSLRGGPDTQYFGPGTRLTVL.

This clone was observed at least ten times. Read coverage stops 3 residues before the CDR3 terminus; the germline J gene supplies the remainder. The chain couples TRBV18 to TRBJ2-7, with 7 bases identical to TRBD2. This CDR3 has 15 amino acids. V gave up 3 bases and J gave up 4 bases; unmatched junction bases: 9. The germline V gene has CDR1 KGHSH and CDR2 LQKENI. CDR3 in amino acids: CASSPPGLVGYEQYF. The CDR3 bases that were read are TGTGCCAGCTCACCTCCCGGACTAGTCGGATACGAG. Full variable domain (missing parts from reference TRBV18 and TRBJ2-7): NAGVMQNPRHLVRRRGQEARLRCSPMKGHSHVYWYRQLPEEGLKFMVYLQKENIIDESGMPKERFSAEFPKEGPSILRIQQVVRGDSAAYFCASSPPGLVGYEQYFGPGTRLTVT.

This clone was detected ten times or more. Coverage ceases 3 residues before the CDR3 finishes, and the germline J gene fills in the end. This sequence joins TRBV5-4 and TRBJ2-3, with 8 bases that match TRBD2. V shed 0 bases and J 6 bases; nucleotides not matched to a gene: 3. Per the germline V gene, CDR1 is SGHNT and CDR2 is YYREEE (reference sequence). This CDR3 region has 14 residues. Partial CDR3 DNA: TGTGCCAGCAGCTTGGAAGCGGGGGTGGATACG. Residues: CASSLEAGVDT. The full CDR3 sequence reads CASSLEAGVDTQYF. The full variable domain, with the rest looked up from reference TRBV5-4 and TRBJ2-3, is ETGVTQSPTHLIKTRGQQVTLRCSSQSGHNTVSWYQQALGQGPQFIFQYYREEENGRGNFPPRFSGLQFPNYSSELNVNALELDDSALYLCASSLEAGVDTQYFGPGTRLTVL.

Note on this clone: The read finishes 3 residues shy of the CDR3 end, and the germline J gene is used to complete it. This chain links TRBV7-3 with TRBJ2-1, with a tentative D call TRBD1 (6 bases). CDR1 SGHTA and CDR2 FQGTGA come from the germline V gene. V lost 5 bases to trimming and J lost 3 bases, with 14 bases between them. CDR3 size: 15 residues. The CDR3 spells CASSPAPGDYNEQFF. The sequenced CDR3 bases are TGTGCCAGCAGCCCGGCCCCAGGGGACTACAATGAG.

Incomplete CDR3 DNA: TGTGCCAGTAGTATATCCCCGACAGGGGGCTTAAACGAG. It codes for CASSISPTGGLNE. In full, the CDR3 reads CASSISPTGGLNEQYF. This chain joins TRBV19 and TRBJ2-7; TRBD1 matches at 10 bases. Sequencing ends 3 residues short of the CDR3 end; the germline J gene provides the rest. This CDR3 has 16 residues. V lost 2 bases, J lost 5 bases, and 9 bases stayed unmatched. Germline V gene lookup returns CDR1 LNHDA and CDR2 SQIVND (reference sequence).

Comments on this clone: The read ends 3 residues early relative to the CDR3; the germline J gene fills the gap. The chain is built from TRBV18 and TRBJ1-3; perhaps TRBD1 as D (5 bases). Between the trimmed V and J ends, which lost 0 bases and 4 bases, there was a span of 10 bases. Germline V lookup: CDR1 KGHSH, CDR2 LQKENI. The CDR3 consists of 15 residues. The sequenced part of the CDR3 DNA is TGTGCCAGCTCACCACCCCAGGGCGCGGGAAACACC. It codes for CASSPPQGAGNT. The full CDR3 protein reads CASSPPQGAGNTIYF.

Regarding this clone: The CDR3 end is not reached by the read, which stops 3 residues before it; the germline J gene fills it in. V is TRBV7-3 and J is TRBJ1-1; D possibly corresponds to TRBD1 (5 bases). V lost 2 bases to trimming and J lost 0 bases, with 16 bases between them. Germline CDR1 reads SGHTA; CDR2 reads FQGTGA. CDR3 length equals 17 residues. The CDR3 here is CASSLLGGSPLNTEAFF. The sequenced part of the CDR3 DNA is TGTGCCAGCAGCTTATTGGGGGGAAGCCCCTTGAACACTGAA.

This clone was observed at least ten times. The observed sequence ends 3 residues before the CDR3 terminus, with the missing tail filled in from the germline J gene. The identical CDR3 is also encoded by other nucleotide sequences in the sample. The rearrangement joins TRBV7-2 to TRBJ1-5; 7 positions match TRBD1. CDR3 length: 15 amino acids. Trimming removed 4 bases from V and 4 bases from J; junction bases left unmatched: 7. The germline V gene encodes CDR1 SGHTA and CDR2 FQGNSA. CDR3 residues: CASSSYRGGNQPQHF. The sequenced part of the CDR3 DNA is TGTGCCAGCAGCTCCTACAGGGGAGGTAATCAGCCC.

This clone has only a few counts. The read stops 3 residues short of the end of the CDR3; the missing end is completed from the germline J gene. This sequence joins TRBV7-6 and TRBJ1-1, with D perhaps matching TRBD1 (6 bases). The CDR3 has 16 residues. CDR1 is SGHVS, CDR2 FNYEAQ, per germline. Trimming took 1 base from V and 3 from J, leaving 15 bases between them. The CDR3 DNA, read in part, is TGTGCCAGCAGCTTAGAGACGGGGGGCGTGGACACTGAA. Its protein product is CASSLETGGVDTE. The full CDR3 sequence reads CASSLETGGVDTEAFF.

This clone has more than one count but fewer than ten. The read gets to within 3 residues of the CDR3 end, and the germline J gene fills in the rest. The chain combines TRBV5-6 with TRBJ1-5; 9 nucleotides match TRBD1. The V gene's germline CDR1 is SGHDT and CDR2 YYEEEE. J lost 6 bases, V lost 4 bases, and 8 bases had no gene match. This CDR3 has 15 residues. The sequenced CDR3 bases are TGTGCCAGCAGCCGAGATGGGACAGGGAGTCAGCCC. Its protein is CASSRDGTGSQP. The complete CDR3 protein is CASSRDGTGSQPQHF.

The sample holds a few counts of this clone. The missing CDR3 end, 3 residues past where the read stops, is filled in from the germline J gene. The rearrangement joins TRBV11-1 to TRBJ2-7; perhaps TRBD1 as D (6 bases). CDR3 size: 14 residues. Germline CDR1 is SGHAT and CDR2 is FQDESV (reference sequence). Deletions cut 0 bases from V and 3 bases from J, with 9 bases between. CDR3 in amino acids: CASSLAGQFYEQYF. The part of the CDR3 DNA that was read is TGTGCCAGCAGCTTAGCAGGACAGTTCTACGAG. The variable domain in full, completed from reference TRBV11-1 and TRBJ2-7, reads EAEVAQSPRYKITEKSQAVAFWCDPISGHATLYWYRQILGQGPELLVQFQDESVVDDSQLPKDRFSAERLKGVDSTLKIQPAELGDSAMYLCASSLAGQFYEQYFGPGTRLTVT.

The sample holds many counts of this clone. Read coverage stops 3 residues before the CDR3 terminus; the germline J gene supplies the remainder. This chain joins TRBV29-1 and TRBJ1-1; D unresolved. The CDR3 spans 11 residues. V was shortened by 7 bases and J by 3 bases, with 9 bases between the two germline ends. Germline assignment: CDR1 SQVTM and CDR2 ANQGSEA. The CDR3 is CSGVRDTEAFF. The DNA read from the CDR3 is TGCAGCGGTGTGAGGGACACTGAA.

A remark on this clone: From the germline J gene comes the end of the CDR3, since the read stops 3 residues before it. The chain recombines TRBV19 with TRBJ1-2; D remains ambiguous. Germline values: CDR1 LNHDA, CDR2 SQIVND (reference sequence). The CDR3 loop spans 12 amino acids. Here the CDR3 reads CASSIGELSYTF. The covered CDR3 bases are TGTGCCAGTAGTATCGGGGAGCTCAGC. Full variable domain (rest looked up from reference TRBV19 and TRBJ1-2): DGGITQSPKYLFRKEGQNVTLSCEQNLNHDAMYWYRQDPGQGLRLIYYSQIVNDFQKGDIAEGYSVSREKKESFPLTVTSAQKNPTAFYLCASSIGELSYTFGSGTRLTVV.

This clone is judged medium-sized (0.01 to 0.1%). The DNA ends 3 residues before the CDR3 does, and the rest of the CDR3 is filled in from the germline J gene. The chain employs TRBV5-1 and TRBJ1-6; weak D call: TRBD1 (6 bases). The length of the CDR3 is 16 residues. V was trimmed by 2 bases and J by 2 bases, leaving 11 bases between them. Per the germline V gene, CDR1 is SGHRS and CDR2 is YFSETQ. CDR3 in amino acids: CASSFDRRTYNSPLHF. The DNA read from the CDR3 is TGCGCCAGCAGCTTTGACAGGAGGACCTATAATTCACCC.

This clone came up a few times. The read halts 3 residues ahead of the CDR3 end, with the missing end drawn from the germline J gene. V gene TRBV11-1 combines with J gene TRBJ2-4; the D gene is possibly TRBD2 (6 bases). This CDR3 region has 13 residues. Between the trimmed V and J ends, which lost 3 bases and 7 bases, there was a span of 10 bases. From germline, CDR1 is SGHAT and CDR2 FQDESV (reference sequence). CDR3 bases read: TGTGCCAGCAGCTTCGGGGGTTCGAACATT. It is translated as CASSFGGSNI. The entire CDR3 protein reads CASSFGGSNIQYF. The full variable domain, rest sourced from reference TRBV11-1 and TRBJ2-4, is EAEVAQSPRYKITEKSQAVAFWCDPISGHATLYWYRQILGQGPELLVQFQDESVVDDSQLPKDRFSAERLKGVDSTLKIQPAELGDSAMYLCASSFGGSNIQYFGAGTRLSVL.

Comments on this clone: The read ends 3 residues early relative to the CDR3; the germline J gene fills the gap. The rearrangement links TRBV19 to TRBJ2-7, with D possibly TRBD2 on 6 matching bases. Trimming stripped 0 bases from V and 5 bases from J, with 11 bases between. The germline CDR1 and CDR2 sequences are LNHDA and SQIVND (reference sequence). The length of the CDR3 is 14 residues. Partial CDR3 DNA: TGTGCCAGTAGTATAGAGGGCGGGAACCACGAG. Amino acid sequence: CASSIEGGNHE. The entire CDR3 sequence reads CASSIEGGNHEQYF. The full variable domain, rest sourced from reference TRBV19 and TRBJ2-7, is DGGITQSPKYLFRKEGQNVTLSCEQNLNHDAMYWYRQDPGQGLRLIYYSQIVNDFQKGDIAEGYSVSREKKESFPLTVTSAQKNPTAFYLCASSIEGGNHEQYFGPGTRLTVT.

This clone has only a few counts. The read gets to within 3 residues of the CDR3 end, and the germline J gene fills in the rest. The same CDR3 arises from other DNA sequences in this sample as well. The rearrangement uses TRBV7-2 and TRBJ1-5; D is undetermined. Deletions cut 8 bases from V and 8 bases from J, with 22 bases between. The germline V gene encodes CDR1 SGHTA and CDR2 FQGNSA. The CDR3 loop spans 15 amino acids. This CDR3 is CASALSFGSSEPQHF. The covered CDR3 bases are TGTGCCAGCGCCCTAAGTTTCGGTTCTTCGGAGCCC.

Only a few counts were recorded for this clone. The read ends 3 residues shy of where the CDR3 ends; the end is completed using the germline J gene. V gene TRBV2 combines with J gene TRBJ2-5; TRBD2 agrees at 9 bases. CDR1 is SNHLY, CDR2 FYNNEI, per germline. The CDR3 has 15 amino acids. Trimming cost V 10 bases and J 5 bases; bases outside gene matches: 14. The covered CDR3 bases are TGTGCCACCGCACGGGGCGGGGGGGCGGTGGAGACC. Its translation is CATARGGGAVET. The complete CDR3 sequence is CATARGGGAVETQYF. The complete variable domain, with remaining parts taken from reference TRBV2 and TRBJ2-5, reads EPEVTQTPSHQVTQMGQEVILRCVPISNHLYFYWYRQILGQKVEFLVSFYNNEISEKSEIFDDQFSVERPDGSNFTLKIRSTKLEDSAMYFCATARGGGAVETQYFGPGTRLLVL.

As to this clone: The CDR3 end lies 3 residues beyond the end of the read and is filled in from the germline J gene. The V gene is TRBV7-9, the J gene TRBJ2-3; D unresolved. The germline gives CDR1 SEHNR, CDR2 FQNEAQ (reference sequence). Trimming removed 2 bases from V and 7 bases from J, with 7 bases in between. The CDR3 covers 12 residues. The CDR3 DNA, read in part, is TGTGCCAGCAGCTTAAACAGCTATACG. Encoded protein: CASSLNSYT. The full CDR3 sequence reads CASSLNSYTQYF.

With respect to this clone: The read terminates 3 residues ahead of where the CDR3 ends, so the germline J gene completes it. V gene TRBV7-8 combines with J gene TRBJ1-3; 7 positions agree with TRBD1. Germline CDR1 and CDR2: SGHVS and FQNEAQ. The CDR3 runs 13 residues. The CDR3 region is CASSPNPDRNIYF. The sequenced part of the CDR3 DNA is TGTGCCAGCAGCCCCAACCCGGACAGGAAC.

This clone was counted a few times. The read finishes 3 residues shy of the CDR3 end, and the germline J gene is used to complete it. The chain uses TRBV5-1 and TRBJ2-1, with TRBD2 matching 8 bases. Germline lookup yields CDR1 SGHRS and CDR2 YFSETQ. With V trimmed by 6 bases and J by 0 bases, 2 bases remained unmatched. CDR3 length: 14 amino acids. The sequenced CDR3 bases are TGCGCCAGCAACGGGGGGGACTCCTACAATGAG. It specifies CASNGGDSYNE. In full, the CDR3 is CASNGGDSYNEQFF. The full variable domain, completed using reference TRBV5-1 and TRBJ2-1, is KAGVTQTPRYLIKTRGQQVTLSCSPISGHRSVSWYQQTPGQGLQFLFEYFSETQRNKGNFPGRFSGRQFSNSRSEMNVSTLELGDSALYLCASNGGDSYNEQFFGPGTRLTVL.

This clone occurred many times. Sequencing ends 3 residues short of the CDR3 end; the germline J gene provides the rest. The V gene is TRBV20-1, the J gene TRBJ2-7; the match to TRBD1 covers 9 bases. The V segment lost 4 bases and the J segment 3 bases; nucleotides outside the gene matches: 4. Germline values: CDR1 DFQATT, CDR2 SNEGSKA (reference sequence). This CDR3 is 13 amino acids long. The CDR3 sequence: CSAIRQGGYEQYF. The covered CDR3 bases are TGCAGTGCTATCCGACAGGGGGGCTACGAG.

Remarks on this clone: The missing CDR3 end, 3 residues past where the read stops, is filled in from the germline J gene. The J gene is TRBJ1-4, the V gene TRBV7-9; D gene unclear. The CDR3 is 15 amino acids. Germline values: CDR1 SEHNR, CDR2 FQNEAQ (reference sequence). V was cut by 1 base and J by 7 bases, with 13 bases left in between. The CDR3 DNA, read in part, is TGTGCCAGCAGCTTAGAATCAGGTCTTACTGAAAAA. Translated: CASSLESGLTEK. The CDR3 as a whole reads CASSLESGLTEKLFF.

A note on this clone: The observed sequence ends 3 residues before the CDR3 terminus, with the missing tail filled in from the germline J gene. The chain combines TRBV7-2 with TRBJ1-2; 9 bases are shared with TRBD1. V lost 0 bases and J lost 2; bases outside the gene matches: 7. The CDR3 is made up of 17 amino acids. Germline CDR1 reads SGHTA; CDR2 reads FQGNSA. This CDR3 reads CASSLAATGGFNYGYTF. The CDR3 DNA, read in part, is TGTGCCAGCAGCTTAGCTGCGACAGGGGGATTCAACTATGGC.